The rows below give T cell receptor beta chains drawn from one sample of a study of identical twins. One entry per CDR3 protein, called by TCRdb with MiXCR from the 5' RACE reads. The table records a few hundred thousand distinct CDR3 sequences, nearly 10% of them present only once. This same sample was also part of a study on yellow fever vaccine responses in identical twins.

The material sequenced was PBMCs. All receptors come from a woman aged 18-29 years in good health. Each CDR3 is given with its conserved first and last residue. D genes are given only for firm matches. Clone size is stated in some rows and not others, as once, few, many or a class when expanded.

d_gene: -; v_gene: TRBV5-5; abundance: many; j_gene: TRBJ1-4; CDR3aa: CASSPGPGEKLFF; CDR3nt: TGTGCCAGCAGCCCGGGGCCGGGTGAAAAACTGTTTTTT
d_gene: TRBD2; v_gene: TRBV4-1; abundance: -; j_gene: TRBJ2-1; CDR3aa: CASSPSGRALEQFF; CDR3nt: TGCGCCAGCAGCCCTAGCGGGAGGGCCCTTGAGCAGTTCTTC
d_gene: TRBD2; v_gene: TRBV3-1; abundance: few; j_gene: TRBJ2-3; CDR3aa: CASSQSRAGGVLSDTQYF; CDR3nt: TGTGCCAGCAGCCAAAGTCGAGCGGGGGGGGTCCTCAGTGATACGCAGTATTTT
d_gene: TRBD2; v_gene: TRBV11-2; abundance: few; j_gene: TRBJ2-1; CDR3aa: CASSLEVSSGGANEQFF; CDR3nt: TGTGCCAGCAGCTTAGAGGTTTCCAGCGGGGGGGCCAATGAGCAGTTCTTC
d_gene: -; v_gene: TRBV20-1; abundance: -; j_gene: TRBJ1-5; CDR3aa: CSASPLAVSNQPQHF; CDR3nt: TGCAGTGCTAGCCCCTTGGCAGTTAGCAATCAGCCCCAGCATTTT
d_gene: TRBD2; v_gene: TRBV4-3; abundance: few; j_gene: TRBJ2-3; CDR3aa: CASSQAPWAGGPRTDTQYF; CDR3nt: TGCGCCAGCAGCCAAGCCCCGTGGGCGGGAGGGCCCAGGACAGATACGCAGTATTTT
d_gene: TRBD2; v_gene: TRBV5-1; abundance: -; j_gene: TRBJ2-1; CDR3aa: CASSLGASGRNEQFF; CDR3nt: TGCGCCAGCAGCTTGGGGGCTAGCGGGAGGAATGAGCAGTTCTTC
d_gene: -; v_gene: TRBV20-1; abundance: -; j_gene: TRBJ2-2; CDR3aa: CSARAPSRRTGELFF; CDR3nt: TGCAGTGCTAGAGCCCCCAGCCGGAGAACCGGGGAGCTGTTTTTT
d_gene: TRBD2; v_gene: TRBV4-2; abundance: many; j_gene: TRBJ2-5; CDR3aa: CASSQGLAGVGSRGQETQYF; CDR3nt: TGTGCCAGCAGCCAAGGACTAGCGGGAGTAGGCTCTAGGGGGCAAGAGACCCAGTACTTC
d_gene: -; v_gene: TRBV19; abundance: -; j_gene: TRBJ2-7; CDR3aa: CASSMGASGTYEQYF; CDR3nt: TGTGCCAGTAGTATGGGGGCTAGCGGAACCTACGAGCAGTACTTC
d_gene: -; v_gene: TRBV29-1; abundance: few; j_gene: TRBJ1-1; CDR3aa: CSVESGYTEAFF; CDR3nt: TGCAGCGTTGAATCCGGGTACACTGAAGCTTTCTTT
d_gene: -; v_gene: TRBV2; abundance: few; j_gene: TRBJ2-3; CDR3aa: CASSETGADTQYF; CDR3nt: TGTGCCAGCAGTGAAACTGGGGCAGATACGCAGTATTTT
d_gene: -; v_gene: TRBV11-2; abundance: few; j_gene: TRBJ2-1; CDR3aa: CASSAGEQFF; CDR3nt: TGTGCCAGCAGTGCGGGAGAGCAGTTCTTC
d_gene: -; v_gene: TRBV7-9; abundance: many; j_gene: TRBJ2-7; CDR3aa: CASSLGPTTYEQYF; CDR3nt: TGTGCCAGCAGCTTAGGGCCTACCACCTACGAGCAGTACTTC
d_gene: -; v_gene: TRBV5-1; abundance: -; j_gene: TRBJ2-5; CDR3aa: CASSLGPGTAETQYF; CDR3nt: TGCGCCAGCAGCTTGGGTCCAGGGACGGCAGAGACCCAGTACTTC
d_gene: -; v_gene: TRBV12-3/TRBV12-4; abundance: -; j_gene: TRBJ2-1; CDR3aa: CASRREVEQFF; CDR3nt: TGTGCCAGCAGGAGAGAGGTTGAGCAGTTCTTC
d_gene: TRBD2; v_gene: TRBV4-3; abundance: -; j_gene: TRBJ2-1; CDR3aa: CASTRTVGGDEQFF; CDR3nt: TGCGCCAGCACCCGGACTGTGGGAGGGGATGAGCAGTTCTTC
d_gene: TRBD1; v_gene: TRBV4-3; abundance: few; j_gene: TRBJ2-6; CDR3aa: CASSQDSDRGVSGANVLTF; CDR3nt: TGCGCCAGCAGCCAAGATTCGGACAGGGGAGTCTCTGGGGCCAACGTCCTGACTTTC
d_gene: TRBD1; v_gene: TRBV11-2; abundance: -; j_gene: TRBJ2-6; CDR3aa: CASSLTKTGGRSSGANVLTF; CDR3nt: TGTGCCAGCAGCCTTACTAAAACAGGGGGACGGAGCTCTGGGGCCAACGTCCTGACTTTC
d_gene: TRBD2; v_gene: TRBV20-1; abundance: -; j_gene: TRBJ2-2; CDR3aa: CCAELSSGVTNTGELFF; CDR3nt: TGCTGTGCCGAGCTGAGTAGCGGGGTAACAAACACCGGGGAGCTGTTTTTT
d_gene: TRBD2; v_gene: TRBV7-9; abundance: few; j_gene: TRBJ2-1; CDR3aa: CASSLGVAGAEQFF; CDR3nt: TGTGCCAGCAGCTTAGGGGTAGCGGGAGCTGAGCAGTTCTTC
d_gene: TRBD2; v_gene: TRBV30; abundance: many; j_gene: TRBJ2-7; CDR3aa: CAWSVSGGPYEQYF; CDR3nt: TGTGCCTGGAGTGTTAGCGGGGGACCCTACGAGCAGTACTTC
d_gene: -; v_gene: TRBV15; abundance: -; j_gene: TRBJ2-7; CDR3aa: CVTSRDVALGAYEQYF; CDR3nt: TGTGTCACCAGCAGAGATGTGGCTCTAGGAGCCTACGAGCAGTACTTC
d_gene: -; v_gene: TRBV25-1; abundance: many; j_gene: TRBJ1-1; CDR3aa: CASSEEEVLGNTEAFF; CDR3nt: TGTGCCAGCAGTGAAGAAGAGGTCCTTGGGAACACTGAAGCTTTCTTT
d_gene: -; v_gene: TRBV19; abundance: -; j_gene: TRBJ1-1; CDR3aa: CASSIVGRTPEAFF; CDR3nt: TGTGCCAGTAGTATAGTAGGCCGGACCCCAGAAGCTTTCTTT
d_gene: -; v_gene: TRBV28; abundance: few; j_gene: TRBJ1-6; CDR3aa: CASLRAPFYNSPLHF; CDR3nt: TGTGCCAGCCTCAGGGCCCCCTTCTATAATTCACCCCTCCACTTT
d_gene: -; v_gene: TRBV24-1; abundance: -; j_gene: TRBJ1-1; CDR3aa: CATSDSRGKNTEAFF; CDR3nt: TGTGCCACCAGTGATTCCAGGGGCAAGAACACTGAAGCTTTCTTT
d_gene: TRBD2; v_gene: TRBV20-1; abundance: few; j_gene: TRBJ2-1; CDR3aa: CSASGGDASSYNEQFF; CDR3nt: TGCAGTGCCTCCGGGGGGGACGCGAGCTCCTACAATGAGCAGTTCTTC
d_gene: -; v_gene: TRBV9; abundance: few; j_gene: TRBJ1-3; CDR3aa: CASQGRGSGNTIYF; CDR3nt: TGTGCCTCGCAGGGGCGGGGATCTGGAAACACCATATATTTT
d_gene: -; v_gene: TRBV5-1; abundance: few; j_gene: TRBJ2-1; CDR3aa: CASSSGTTPEQGSFF; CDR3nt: TGCGCCAGCAGCTCTGGTACTACCCCTGAACAGGGTTCGTTCTTC
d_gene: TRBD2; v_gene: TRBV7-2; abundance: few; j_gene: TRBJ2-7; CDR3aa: CASSSLAGGGYEQYF; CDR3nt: TGTGCCAGCAGCTCGCTAGCGGGGGGGGGTTACGAGCAGTACTTC
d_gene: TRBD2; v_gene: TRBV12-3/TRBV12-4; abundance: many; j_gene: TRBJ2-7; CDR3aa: CASSSGSARVEQYF; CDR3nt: TGTGCCAGCTCTAGCGGGAGCGCGAGGGTCGAGCAGTACTTC
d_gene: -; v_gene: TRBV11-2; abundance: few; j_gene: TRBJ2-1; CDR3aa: CASSSRQTSSYNEQFF; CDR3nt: TGTGCCAGCAGCTCTCGACAGACGAGCTCCTACAATGAGCAGTTCTTC